This T cell receptor (beta chain) comes out of a study of CD8 T cells in ankylosing spondylitis. The sample holds a few counts of this clonotype. What it binds is not known. Quantitative barcoded 5'-RACE was used to prepare TCR beta libraries. TCRdb independently ran MiXCR on the 5' RACE reads; one entry per CDR3 protein. The data contain some 350,000 distinct CDR3 sequences, roughly 14% of them seen just once; the ten biggest clones take up roughly 0.99%. The V and J ends lost 5 bases and 1 base respectively, with 15 bases between them. Germline V gives CDR1 SGHAT, CDR2 FQNNGV. CDR3 length equals 16 residues. General study points: Ankylosing spondylitis blood appeared to be characterized by a TCR beta motif of roughly eight highly homologous variants. Clones linked to disease were reported to show significant enrichment in matched ankylosing spondylitis synovial fluid.

This chain links TRBV11-2 with TRBJ2-1; D remains ambiguous. This receptor was taken from a male donor with ankylosing spondylitis or in good health (not recorded which). Sequencing was carried out using blood, either unsorted or a sorted T cell fraction (not recorded which). CDR3 in amino acids: CASSPSGSGSYNEQFF. The CDR3 DNA reads TGTGCCAGCAGCCCAAGTGGGTCGGGTTCCTACAATGAGCAGTTCTTC. Full variable domain (outside the CDR3, taken from reference TRBV11-2 and TRBJ2-1): EAGVAQSPRYKIIEKRQSVAFWCNPISGHATLYWYQQILGQGPKLLIQFQNNGVVDDSQLPKDRFSAERLKGVDSTLKIQPAKLEDSAVYLCASSPSGSGSYNEQFFGPGTRLTVL.